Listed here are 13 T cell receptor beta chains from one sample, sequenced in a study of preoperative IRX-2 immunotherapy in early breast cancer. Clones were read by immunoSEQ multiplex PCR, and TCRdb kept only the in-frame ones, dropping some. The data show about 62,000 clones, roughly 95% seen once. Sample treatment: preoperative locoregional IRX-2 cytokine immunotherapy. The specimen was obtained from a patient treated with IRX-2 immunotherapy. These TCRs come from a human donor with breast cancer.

The CDR3 loop reads CATSGYPGTQYF. DNA for the CDR3: TGTGCCACCAGCGGGTACCCAGGGACCCAGTACTTC. The V gene is TRBV15, the J gene TRBJ2-5; no clear D gene. Trimming removed 5 bases from V and 7 bases from J, with 11 bases in between. The CDR3 contains 12 residues. Per the germline V gene, CDR1 is LNHNV and CDR2 is YYDKDF (reference sequence).

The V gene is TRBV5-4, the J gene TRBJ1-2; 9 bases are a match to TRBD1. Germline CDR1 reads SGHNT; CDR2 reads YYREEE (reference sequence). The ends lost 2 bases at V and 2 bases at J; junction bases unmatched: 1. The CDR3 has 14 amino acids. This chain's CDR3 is CASSLTGGNYGYTF. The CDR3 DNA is TGTGCCAGCAGCTTAACAGGGGGCAACTATGGCTACACCTTC.

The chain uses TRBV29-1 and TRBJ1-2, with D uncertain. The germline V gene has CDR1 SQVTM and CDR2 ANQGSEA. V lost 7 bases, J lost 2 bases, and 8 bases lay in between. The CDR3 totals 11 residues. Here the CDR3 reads CSAADNYGYTF. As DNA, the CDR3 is TGCAGCGCCGCTGACAACTATGGCTACACCTTC.

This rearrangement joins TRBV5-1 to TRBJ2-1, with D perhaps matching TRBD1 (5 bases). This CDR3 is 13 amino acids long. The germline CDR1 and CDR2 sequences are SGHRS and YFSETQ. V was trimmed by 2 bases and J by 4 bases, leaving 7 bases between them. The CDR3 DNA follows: TGCGCCAGCAGCTTTACAGGTTACAATGAGCAGTTCTTC. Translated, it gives CASSFTGYNEQFF.

The CDR3 bases are TGTGCCATCAGTGACGTCGGAGAGACCCAGTACTTC. This encodes CAISDVGETQYF. This chain joins TRBV10-3 and TRBJ2-5, with D uncertain. From germline, CDR1 is ENHRY and CDR2 SYGVKD. The ends were cut back, 3 bases at V and 4 bases at J, with 6 bases in the middle. CDR3 length: 12 residues.

The CDR3: CASSVASRGGELFF. Here the CDR3 DNA reads TGTGCCAGCAGCGTCGCGTCGCGGGGCGGGGAGCTGTTTTTT. The genes are TRBV9 and TRBJ2-2, with TRBD2 as a possible D gene (6 bases). Per germline, CDR1 SGDLS and CDR2 YYNGEE. The CDR3 contains 14 residues. V dropped 2 bases and J dropped 7 bases, with 12 bases sitting between them. The full variable domain, its missing parts supplied by reference TRBV9 and TRBJ2-2, is DSGVTQTPKHLITATGQRVTLRCSPRSGDLSVYWYQQSLDQGLQFLIQYYNGEERAKGNILERFSAQQFPDLHSELNLSSLELGDSALYFCASSVASRGGELFFGEGSRLTVL.

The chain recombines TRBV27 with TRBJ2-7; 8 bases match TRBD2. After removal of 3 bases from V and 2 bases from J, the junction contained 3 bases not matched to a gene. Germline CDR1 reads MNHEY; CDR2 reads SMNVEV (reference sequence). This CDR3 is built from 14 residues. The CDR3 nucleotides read TGTGCCAGCAGTTTCGAGCGGGGGCCCTACGAGCAGTACTTC. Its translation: CASSFERGPYEQYF.

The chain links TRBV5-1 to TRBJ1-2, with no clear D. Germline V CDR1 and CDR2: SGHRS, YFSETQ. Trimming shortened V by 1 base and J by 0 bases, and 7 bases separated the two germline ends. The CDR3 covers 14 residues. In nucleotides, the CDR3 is TGCGCCAGCAGCTTGCGGGATTCTAACTATGGCTACACCTTC. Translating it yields CASSLRDSNYGYTF. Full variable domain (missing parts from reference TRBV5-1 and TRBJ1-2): KAGVTQTPRYLIKTRGQQVTLSCSPISGHRSVSWYQQTPGQGLQFLFEYFSETQRNKGNFPGRFSGRQFSNSRSEMNVSTLELGDSALYLCASSLRDSNYGYTFGSGTRLTVV.

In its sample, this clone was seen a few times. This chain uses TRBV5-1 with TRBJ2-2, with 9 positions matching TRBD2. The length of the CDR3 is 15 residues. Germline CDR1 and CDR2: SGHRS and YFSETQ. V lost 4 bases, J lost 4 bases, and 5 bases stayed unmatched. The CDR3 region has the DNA TGCGCCAGCAGCATAGCGGGGGAGCTCACCGGGGAGCTGTTTTTT. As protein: CASSIAGELTGELFF.

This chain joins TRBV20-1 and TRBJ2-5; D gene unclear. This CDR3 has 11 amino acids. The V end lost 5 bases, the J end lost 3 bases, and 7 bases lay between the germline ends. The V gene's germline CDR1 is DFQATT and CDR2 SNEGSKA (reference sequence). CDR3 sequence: CSAHNKETQYF. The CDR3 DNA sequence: TGCAGTGCTCACAATAAAGAGACCCAGTACTTC.

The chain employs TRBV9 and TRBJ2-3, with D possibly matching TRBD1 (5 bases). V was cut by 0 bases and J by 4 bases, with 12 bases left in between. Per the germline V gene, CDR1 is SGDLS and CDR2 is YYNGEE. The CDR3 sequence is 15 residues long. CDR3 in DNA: TGTGCCAGCAGCGTAGAGCCAGGGCCATCAGATACGCAGTATTTT. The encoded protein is CASSVEPGPSDTQYF.

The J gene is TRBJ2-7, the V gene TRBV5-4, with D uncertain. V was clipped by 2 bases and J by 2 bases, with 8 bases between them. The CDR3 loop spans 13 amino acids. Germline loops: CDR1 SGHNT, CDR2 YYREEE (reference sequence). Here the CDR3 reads CASSLFPPYEQYF. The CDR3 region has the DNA TGTGCCAGCAGCTTATTCCCCCCCTACGAGCAGTACTTC.

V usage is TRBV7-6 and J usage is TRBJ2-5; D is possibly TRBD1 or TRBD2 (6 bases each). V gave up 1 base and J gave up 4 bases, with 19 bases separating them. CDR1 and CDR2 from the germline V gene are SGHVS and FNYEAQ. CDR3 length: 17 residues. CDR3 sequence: CASSLVGGLGVGETQYF. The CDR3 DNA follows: TGTGCCAGCAGCTTAGTGGGGGGCCTTGGGGTGGGAGAGACCCAGTACTTC.